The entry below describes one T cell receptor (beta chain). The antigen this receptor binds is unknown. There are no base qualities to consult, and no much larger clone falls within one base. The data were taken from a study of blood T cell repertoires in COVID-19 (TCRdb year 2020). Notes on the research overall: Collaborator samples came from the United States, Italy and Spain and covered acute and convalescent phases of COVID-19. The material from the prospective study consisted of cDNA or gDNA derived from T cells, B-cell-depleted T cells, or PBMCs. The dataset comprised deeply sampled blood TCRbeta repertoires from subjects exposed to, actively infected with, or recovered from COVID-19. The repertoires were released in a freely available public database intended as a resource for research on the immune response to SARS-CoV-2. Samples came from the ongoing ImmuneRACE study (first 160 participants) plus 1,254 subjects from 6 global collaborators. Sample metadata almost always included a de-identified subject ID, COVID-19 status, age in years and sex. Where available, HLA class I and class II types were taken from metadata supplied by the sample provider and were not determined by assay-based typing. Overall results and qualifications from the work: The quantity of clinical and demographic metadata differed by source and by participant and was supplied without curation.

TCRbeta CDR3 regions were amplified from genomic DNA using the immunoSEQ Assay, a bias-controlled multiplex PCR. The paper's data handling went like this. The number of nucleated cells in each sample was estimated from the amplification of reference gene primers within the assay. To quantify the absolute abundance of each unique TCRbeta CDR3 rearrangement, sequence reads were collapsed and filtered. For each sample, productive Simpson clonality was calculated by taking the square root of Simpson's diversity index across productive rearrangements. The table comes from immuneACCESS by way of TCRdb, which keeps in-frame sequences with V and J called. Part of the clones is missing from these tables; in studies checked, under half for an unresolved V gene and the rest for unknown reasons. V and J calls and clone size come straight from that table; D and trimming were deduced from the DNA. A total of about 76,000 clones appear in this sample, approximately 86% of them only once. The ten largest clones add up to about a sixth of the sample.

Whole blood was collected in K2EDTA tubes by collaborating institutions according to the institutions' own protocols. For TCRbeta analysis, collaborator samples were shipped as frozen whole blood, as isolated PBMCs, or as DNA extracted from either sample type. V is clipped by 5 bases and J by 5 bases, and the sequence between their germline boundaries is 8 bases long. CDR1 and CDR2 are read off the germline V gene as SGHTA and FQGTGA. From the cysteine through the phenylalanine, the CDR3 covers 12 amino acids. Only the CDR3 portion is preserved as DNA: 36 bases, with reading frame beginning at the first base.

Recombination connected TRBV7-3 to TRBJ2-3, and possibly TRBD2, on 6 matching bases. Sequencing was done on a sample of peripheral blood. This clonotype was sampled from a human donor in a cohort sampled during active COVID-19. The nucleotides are TGTGCCAGCAGCCGGAGGGGAGATACGCAGTATTTT. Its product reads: CASSRRGDTQYF.